These 21 T cell receptor beta chains share one sample of origin, sequenced in a study of cytomegalovirus exposure and HLA in healthy donors. With 60 Vbeta and 13 Jbeta primers, the PCR was carried out. The data were produced by immunoSEQ multiplex PCR, yet TCRdb's version contains in-frame clones alone and is incomplete. The data show around 100,000 clones, with roughly 70% seen just once and about a tenth held by the top ten. Sequenced sample: PBMCs. The receptors were sampled from a man in his forties in good health and CMV-seropositive.

V is TRBV4-3 and J is TRBJ1-1, with D possibly matching TRBD1 (5 bases). The CDR3 has 16 amino acids. Trimming pared 3 bases from V and 1 base from J, leaving 15 bases between. CDR1 and CDR2 (germline): LGHNA, YSLEER. CDR3 bases: TGCGCCAGCAGCCATTCCGGGGACTTCCCGAACACTGAAGCTTTCTTT. It translates to CASSHSGDFPNTEAFF.

The chain is built from TRBV4-3 and TRBJ2-2, with D perhaps TRBD2 (6 bases). V was clipped by 1 base and J by 2 bases, with 8 bases between them. The CDR3 contains 15 residues. Germline V gene lookup returns CDR1 LGHNA and CDR2 YSLEER. CDR3 loop: CASSQGLVNTGELFF. CDR3 coding DNA: TGCGCCAGCAGCCAAGGACTAGTAAACACCGGGGAGCTGTTTTTT.

The rearrangement links TRBV9 to TRBJ2-2; possible D gene TRBD2, 5 bases. The length of the CDR3 is 15 residues. Trimming removed 6 bases from V and 0 bases from J, with 12 bases in between. The germline V gene has CDR1 SGDLS and CDR2 YYNGEE. The CDR3 bases are TGTGCCAGCACCCTGGGCGGGTCGAACACCGGGGAGCTGTTTTTT. It yields the protein CASTLGGSNTGELFF.

The chain is built from TRBV10-3 and TRBJ2-3; 7 nucleotides line up with TRBD1. Trimming cost V 6 bases and J 5 bases; bases outside gene matches: 8. The germline V gene encodes CDR1 ENHRY and CDR2 SYGVKD. This CDR3 spans 14 amino acids. In DNA form, the CDR3 reads TGTGCCATCAGGGGGACAGCCCAGGTAGATACGCAGTATTTT. Residues: CAIRGTAQVDTQYF.

V usage is TRBV5-4 and J usage is TRBJ2-1, with 7 bases that match TRBD1. The CDR3 is made up of 13 amino acids. V was pared by 3 bases and J by 6 bases, with 3 bases of the junction left unmatched. The germline V gene has CDR1 SGHNT and CDR2 YYREEE (reference sequence). The DNA for the CDR3 is TGTGCCAGCAGCTCGGGACAGTCCAATGAGCAGTTCTTC. Translating gives CASSSGQSNEQFF.

This rearrangement joins TRBV27 to TRBJ2-7, with D perhaps matching TRBD2 (6 bases). Per germline, CDR1 MNHEY and CDR2 SMNVEV (reference sequence). The CDR3 covers 14 residues. Trimming cost V 2 bases and J 5 bases, with 13 bases left between them. CDR3 residues: CASSLGTLAHEQYF. The CDR3 nucleotides are TGTGCCAGCAGTTTAGGGACTCTTGCTCACGAGCAGTACTTC.

The chain combines TRBV19 with TRBJ1-3, with D tentatively TRBD1 (5 bases). CDR1 and CDR2 (germline): LNHDA, SQIVND (reference sequence). Trimming shortened V by 6 bases and J by 0 bases, and 12 bases separated the two germline ends. This CDR3 region has 15 residues. DNA for the CDR3: TGTGCCAGTAGGAAAACAGGTGGCTCTGGAAACACCATATATTTT. This gives the protein CASRKTGGSGNTIYF.

The chain recombines TRBV6-5 with TRBJ2-2; 8 bases agree with TRBD1. CDR3 size: 15 residues. Trimming removed 6 bases from V and 0 bases from J; junction bases left unmatched: 3. Germline CDR1 MNHEY, CDR2 SVGAGI. In DNA, the CDR3 is TGTGCCAGCAGCCTACAGGGGGCGAACACCGGGGAGCTGTTTTTT. Amino acids: CASSLQGANTGELFF.

J is TRBJ1-5 and V is TRBV19, with D unclear. The CDR3 is 16 residues long. The germline V gene encodes CDR1 LNHDA and CDR2 SQIVND (reference sequence). The ends were cut back, 3 bases at V and 3 bases at J, with 15 bases in the middle. The CDR3 protein is CASSIDSGKDNQPQHF. CDR3 in DNA: TGTGCCAGTAGTATCGATAGCGGGAAGGACAATCAGCCCCAGCATTTT. The full variable domain, in which reference TRBV19 and TRBJ1-5 provide the parts outside the CDR3, is DGGITQSPKYLFRKEGQNVTLSCEQNLNHDAMYWYRQDPGQGLRLIYYSQIVNDFQKGDIAEGYSVSREKKESFPLTVTSAQKNPTAFYLCASSIDSGKDNQPQHFGDGTRLSIL.

V gene TRBV6-1 combines with J gene TRBJ2-3; TRBD2 agrees at 9 bases. CDR1 and CDR2 (germline): MNHNS, SASEGT. CDR3 size: 17 residues. The trim removed 3 bases at V and 4 bases at J, leaving 11 bases unmatched. The CDR3 reads CASSEVAGVRGADTQYF. CDR3 nucleotides: TGTGCCAGCAGTGAGGTAGCGGGAGTAAGAGGGGCAGATACGCAGTATTTT.

This chain uses TRBV29-1 with TRBJ2-7, with 7 bases lining up with TRBD2. Trimming took 5 bases from V and 1 from J; bases not matched to a gene: 14. The CDR3 is made up of 16 amino acids. CDR1 is SQVTM, CDR2 ANQGSEA, per germline. For the CDR3, the DNA is TGCAGCGTTCGGGGAGGGGACCTTGGGTCGTCCTACGAGCAGTACTTC. This sequence encodes CSVRGGDLGSSYEQYF.

The table lists this clone with a count of one. The J gene is TRBJ1-1, the V gene TRBV5-1; D is uncertain. V was trimmed by 0 bases and J by 3 bases, leaving 9 bases between them. From germline, CDR1 is SGHRS and CDR2 YFSETQ. The CDR3 sequence is 14 residues long. The CDR3 nucleotides are TGCGCCAGCAGCTTGGGCTCCGTAGACACTGAAGCTTTCTTT. Encoded protein: CASSLGSVDTEAFF.

The rearrangement joins TRBV7-2 to TRBJ2-7; 9 bases align to TRBD1. CDR3 size: 15 residues. The ends lost 2 bases at V and 3 bases at J; junction bases unmatched: 5. Germline V gene sequence: CDR1 SGHTA, CDR2 FQGNSA. The CDR3 here is CASSLSTGGNYEQYF. The CDR3 nucleotides are TGTGCCAGCAGCTTATCCACAGGGGGCAACTACGAGCAGTACTTC.

V is TRBV10-3 and J is TRBJ2-3; TRBD1 matches at 7 bases. The J segment lost 3 bases and the V segment lost 3 bases, leaving 6 bases of the junction unmatched. In germline, CDR1 is ENHRY, CDR2 SYGVKD. This CDR3 spans 15 amino acids. CDR3: CAISDGQDGTDTQYF. CDR3 coding DNA: TGTGCCATCAGTGACGGACAGGATGGGACAGATACGCAGTATTTT.

The gene calls are TRBV6-6 and TRBJ2-5; unclear D gene. Looked up from germline, CDR1 is MNHNY and CDR2 is SVGAGI (reference sequence). The CDR3 has 13 residues. Trimming removed 4 bases at V and 2 bases at J, with 8 bases between. The CDR3 is CASSWAPQETQYF. DNA of the CDR3: TGTGCCAGCAGTTGGGCCCCTCAAGAGACCCAGTACTTC.

The chain combines TRBV7-3 with TRBJ2-5; 10 nucleotides line up with TRBD2. The CDR3 runs to 14 residues. Germline loops: CDR1 SGHTA, CDR2 FQGTGA. V shed 5 bases and J 5 bases; nucleotides not matched to a gene: 5. The CDR3 sequence is CASSLSGRGETQYF. In nucleotides, the CDR3 is TGTGCCAGCAGCCTAAGCGGGAGGGGCGAGACCCAGTACTTC.

The rearrangement joins TRBV30 to TRBJ1-2, with 7 bases aligning to TRBD1. CDR3 size: 14 residues. Per germline, CDR1 GTSNPN and CDR2 SVGIG (reference sequence). V shed 3 bases and J 4 bases; nucleotides not matched to a gene: 8. CDR3 amino acids: CAWSPGTDTYGYTF. CDR3 DNA: TGTGCCTGGAGCCCCGGGACAGATACCTATGGCTACACCTTC.

V gene TRBV25-1 combines with J gene TRBJ2-7; 9 nucleotides match TRBD2. CDR3 size: 13 residues. Germline lookup yields CDR1 MGHDK and CDR2 SYGVNS. V lost 4 bases and J lost 2; bases outside the gene matches: 0. This CDR3 is CASSGGRAYEQYF. The CDR3 region has the DNA TGTGCCAGCAGTGGCGGGAGGGCCTACGAGCAGTACTTC.

Regarding this clone: Mismatch with germline at one junction end may stem from a read error. V is TRBV7-7 and J is TRBJ2-1; D gene uncertain. The CDR3 runs to 13 residues. CDR1 is SSHAT, CDR2 FNYEAQ, per germline (reference sequence). The CDR3 region is CASSSGGVNEQFF. The CDR3 bases are TGTGCTAGCAGCTCCGGTGGTGTCAATGAGCAGTTCTTC.

The rearrangement joins TRBV2 to TRBJ2-2, with D possibly being TRBD2 (6 bases). The germline gives CDR1 SNHLY, CDR2 FYNNEI. The CDR3 loop spans 12 amino acids. Trimming took 4 bases from V and 6 from J, leaving 6 bases between them. This CDR3 reads CASSGDSGELFF. CDR3 bases: TGTGCCAGCAGTGGGGACTCCGGGGAGCTGTTTTTT.

This rearrangement joins TRBV4-1 to TRBJ2-7; D not certain. This CDR3 comprises 12 residues. V gave up 1 base and J gave up 3 bases, with 4 bases separating them. Germline CDR1 and CDR2: MGHRA and YSYEKL. DNA for the CDR3: TGCGCCAGCAGCCAAGGCAGCTACGAGCAGTACTTC. As protein: CASSQGSYEQYF.